The 22 T cell receptor beta chains given below trace back to one sample, sequenced in a study of cytomegalovirus exposure and HLA in healthy donors. Method: immunoSEQ multiplex PCR; TCRdb's copy keeps in-frame clones and lacks some. The sample holds around 400,000 clones, about nine tenths seen once. What was sequenced was PBMCs. Receptor source: a woman younger than 35 in good health and CMV-seronegative.

The V and J genes are TRBV30 and TRBJ2-5, with D perhaps TRBD2 (5 bases). Germline loops: CDR1 GTSNPN, CDR2 SVGIG (reference sequence). This CDR3 is 15 amino acids long. V was shortened by 0 bases and J by 3 bases, with 14 bases between the two germline ends. The CDR3 spells CAWSVGLAAEETQYF. In DNA form, the CDR3 reads TGTGCCTGGAGTGTTGGGCTAGCTGCCGAAGAGACCCAGTACTTC.

The chain is built from TRBV7-6 and TRBJ2-3, with 7 bases that match TRBD2. The V gene end was trimmed by 0 bases and the J gene end by 8 bases; junction bases not matched to a gene: 2. CDR3 length equals 13 residues. Germline V lookup: CDR1 SGHVS, CDR2 FNYEAQ. The CDR3 nucleotides are TGTGCCAGCAGCTTAGCGTCTAGCGGTACGCAGTATTTT. Amino acid sequence: CASSLASSGTQYF.

The chain carries TRBV4-1 and TRBJ2-2; D unclear. The germline gives CDR1 MGHRA, CDR2 YSYEKL. Trimming took 1 base from V and 6 from J, leaving 6 bases between them. The CDR3 has 13 amino acids. The CDR3 is CASSQVPAGELFF. CDR3 coding DNA: TGCGCCAGCAGCCAAGTTCCTGCCGGGGAGCTGTTTTTT.

This clone has only one observation. The V gene is TRBV18, the J gene TRBJ2-2; 7 bases line up with TRBD2. CDR3 size: 17 residues. CDR1 and CDR2 (germline): KGHSH, LQKENI. V lost 1 base to trimming and J lost 2 bases; unmatched junction nucleotides: 7. The CDR3 region has the DNA TGTGCCAGCTCACCACGTGGGACTACCATCAACACCGGGGAGCTGTTTTTT. It specifies CASSPRGTTINTGELFF. The full variable domain, in which reference TRBV18 and TRBJ2-2 provide the parts outside the CDR3, is NAGVMQNPRHLVRRRGQEARLRCSPMKGHSHVYWYRQLPEEGLKFMVYLQKENIIDESGMPKERFSAEFPKEGPSILRIQQVVRGDSAAYFCASSPRGTTINTGELFFGEGSRLTVL.

This chain uses TRBV9 with TRBJ2-5; 14 nucleotides agree with TRBD2. CDR3 length: 16 amino acids. Germline CDR1 reads SGDLS; CDR2 reads YYNGEE. Germline trimming cut 0 bases from V and 9 bases from J; bases unmatched to any gene: 7. The CDR3 sequence is CASSVVVTSGREAQYF. In nucleotides, the CDR3 is TGTGCCAGCAGCGTAGTGGTGACTAGCGGGAGGGAGGCCCAGTACTTC.

The rearrangement joins TRBV5-4 to TRBJ2-1, with 13 bases matching TRBD2. The J segment lost 5 bases and the V segment lost 4 bases, leaving 3 bases of the junction unmatched. Germline CDR1 is SGHNT and CDR2 is YYREEE (reference sequence). The CDR3 contains 15 residues. In DNA, the CDR3 is TGTGCCAGCAGCGTGGGACTAGCGGGAAACAATGAGCAGTTCTTC. Its translation: CASSVGLAGNNEQFF.

The J gene is TRBJ2-7, the V gene TRBV5-4; 10 bases fit TRBD1. In germline, CDR1 is SGHNT, CDR2 YYREEE (reference sequence). CDR3 length: 15 residues. Unmatched junction bases numbered 2, after V lost 0 bases and J lost 2 bases. The CDR3 region has the DNA TGTGCCAGCAGCTTGGCGACAGGGGGCCCCTACGAGCAGTACTTC. The encoded protein is CASSLATGGPYEQYF. The entire variable domain, with the rest obtained from reference TRBV5-4 and TRBJ2-7, is as follows: ETGVTQSPTHLIKTRGQQVTLRCSSQSGHNTVSWYQQALGQGPQFIFQYYREEENGRGNFPPRFSGLQFPNYSSELNVNALELDDSALYLCASSLATGGPYEQYFGPGTRLTVT.

This clone was seen only a few times. The chain carries TRBV2 and TRBJ1-4; maybe TRBD1 (5 bases). This CDR3 spans 14 amino acids. The germline gives CDR1 SNHLY, CDR2 FYNNEI. V lost 2 bases, J lost 2 bases, and 6 bases lay in between. Here the CDR3 reads CASSEWGTNEKLFF. In DNA, the CDR3 is TGTGCCAGCAGTGAATGGGGCACTAATGAAAAACTGTTTTTT.

This clone showed up just a few times. This chain links TRBV29-1 with TRBJ1-3; D unresolved. V lost 7 bases to trimming and J lost 7 bases, with 8 bases between them. Germline CDR1 SQVTM, CDR2 ANQGSEA. The CDR3 loop spans 10 amino acids. CDR3 region: CSALQNTIYF. CDR3 nucleotide sequence: TGCAGCGCCTTACAGAACACCATATATTTT.

The rearrangement links TRBV28 to TRBJ2-7; TRBD2 is a possible D gene (5 bases). Trimming left V 5 bases short and J 0 bases short, with 14 bases between. There are 15 residues in the CDR3. CDR1 is MDHEN, CDR2 SYDVKM, per germline. CDR3 loop: CASSTPGSSSYEQYF. In DNA, the CDR3 is TGTGCCAGCAGTACCCCGGGGTCCAGCTCCTACGAGCAGTACTTC.

This chain links TRBV27 with TRBJ2-1; the D gene is possibly TRBD1 (6 bases). CDR3 length: 14 residues. Germline values: CDR1 MNHEY, CDR2 SMNVEV (reference sequence). Trimming removed 3 bases from V and 6 bases from J, with 12 bases in between. CDR3 sequence (DNA): TGTGCCAGCAGTTTCTGGGGGCTAAGCAATGAGCAGTTCTTC. Translating it yields CASSFWGLSNEQFF.

This clone came up once. The chain joins TRBV2 to TRBJ2-1; 7 nucleotides match TRBD1. The CDR3 sequence is 14 residues long. V shed 6 bases, J shed 0 bases, and the junction held 2 bases outside the gene matches. The V gene's germline CDR1 is SNHLY and CDR2 FYNNEI. In DNA form, the CDR3 reads TGTGCCAGCAGGAGGGACAGCTCCTACAATGAGCAGTTCTTC. It encodes CASRRDSSYNEQFF. The variable domain in full, with the rest retrieved from reference TRBV2 and TRBJ2-1, is EPEVTQTPSHQVTQMGQEVILRCVPISNHLYFYWYRQILGQKVEFLVSFYNNEISEKSEIFDDQFSVERPDGSNFTLKIRSTKLEDSAMYFCASRRDSSYNEQFFGPGTRLTVL.

The chain recombines TRBV4-1 with TRBJ2-5; D call uncertain. V lost 3 bases and J 2 bases, leaving 16 bases between the germline ends. From germline, CDR1 is MGHRA and CDR2 YSYEKL. The CDR3 is made up of 16 amino acids. The CDR3 is CASSHRVDGAQETQYF. CDR3 coding DNA: TGCGCCAGCAGCCACCGGGTTGACGGCGCTCAAGAGACCCAGTACTTC.

The CDR3 sequence is CASSPLSGGSYEQYF. DNA of the CDR3: TGTGCCAGCAGCCCCCTTTCAGGCGGGAGCTACGAGCAGTACTTC. The J gene is TRBJ2-7, the V gene TRBV7-9; 7 bases fit TRBD2. Germline CDR1 SEHNR, CDR2 FQNEAQ (reference sequence). V lost 5 bases, J lost 3 bases, and 10 bases stayed unmatched. The CDR3 totals 15 residues.

Turning to this clone: This sample includes further DNA sequences coding for the same CDR3. The gene calls are TRBV5-4 and TRBJ2-1, with D possibly being TRBD1 (5 bases). The CDR3 covers 13 residues. Trimming left V 2 bases short and J 4 bases short, with 7 bases between. Germline lookup yields CDR1 SGHNT and CDR2 YYREEE (reference sequence). Here the CDR3 DNA reads TGTGCCAGCAGCTTATCAGGGTACAATGAGCAGTTCTTC. Protein product: CASSLSGYNEQFF.

This clone appeared a single time. Other DNA sequences in this specimen translate into the identical CDR3. The chain couples TRBV28 to TRBJ1-1, with 8 bases lining up with TRBD1. CDR3 size: 15 residues. V shed 4 bases, J shed 2 bases, and the junction held 6 bases outside the gene matches. Looked up from germline, CDR1 is MDHEN and CDR2 is SYDVKM. The CDR3 region is CASSSTGTGNTEAFF. CDR3 DNA sequence: TGTGCCAGCAGTTCGACTGGGACAGGAAACACTGAAGCTTTCTTT.

The chain carries TRBV5-6 and TRBJ2-3; 12 bases map to TRBD1. This CDR3 is built from 17 residues. J was trimmed by 4 bases and V by 5 bases; bases with no gene match: 11. In germline, CDR1 is SGHDT, CDR2 YYEEEE. CDR3 sequence reads: CASRYWDRGRLPDTQYF. CDR3 coding DNA: TGTGCCAGCAGGTATTGGGACAGGGGGCGGCTTCCAGATACGCAGTATTTT.

The table lists this clone with a count of one. The chain carries TRBV20-1 and TRBJ1-1; tentative D call: TRBD1 (6 bases). CDR1 is DFQATT and CDR2 is SNEGSKA in the germline V gene (reference sequence). CDR3 length equals 11 residues. V was pared by 4 bases and J by 6 bases, with 9 bases between. CDR3 region: CSANRDAEAFF. The CDR3 bases are TGCAGTGCTAACAGGGATGCTGAAGCTTTCTTT.

The chain joins TRBV5-6 to TRBJ1-6, with a weak D call TRBD1 (5 bases). This CDR3 contains 16 residues. V was shortened by 0 bases and J by 8 bases, with 15 bases between the two germline ends. Germline CDR1 is SGHDT and CDR2 is YYEEEE. The CDR3 sequence is CASSLAGHSIDSPLHF. CDR3 DNA: TGTGCCAGCAGCTTGGCTGGACACTCCATTGATTCACCCCTCCACTTT. Complete variable domain (other parts from reference TRBV5-6 and TRBJ1-6): DAGVTQSPTHLIKTRGQQVTLRCSPKSGHDTVSWYQQALGQGPQFIFQYYEEEERQRGNFPDRFSGHQFPNYSSELNVNALLLGDSALYLCASSLAGHSIDSPLHFGNGTRLTVT.

The chain joins TRBV7-9 to TRBJ2-1, with TRBD1 matching over 7 bases. The CDR3 totals 15 residues. Germline-derived CDR1 and CDR2 are SEHNR and FQNEAQ (reference sequence). The J segment lost 6 bases and the V segment lost 1 base, leaving 6 bases of the junction unmatched. CDR3 DNA: TGTGCCAGCAGCTTAGATACATACAGGGGCAATGAGCAGTTCTTC. Its translation: CASSLDTYRGNEQFF.

The rearrangement joins TRBV2 to TRBJ1-5; 10 bases are shared with TRBD1. Germline V gene lookup returns CDR1 SNHLY and CDR2 FYNNEI. This CDR3 comprises 17 residues. Trimming removed 4 bases from V and 5 bases from J; junction bases left unmatched: 11. The CDR3 bases are TGTGCCAGCAGTGGGGGGACAGGGGTGTCGGTGGATCAGCCCCAGCATTTT. Its translation: CASSGGTGVSVDQPQHF.

CDR3 region: CASSLVAGAGELFF. The CDR3 coding sequence is TGTGCCAGCAGCCTAGTGGCAGGGGCCGGGGAGCTGTTTTTT. The chain links TRBV14 to TRBJ2-2; D is possibly TRBD1 (6 bases). Germline assignment: CDR1 SGHDN and CDR2 FVKESK. CDR3 length equals 14 residues. The V end was cut by 4 bases, the J end by 6 bases, with 12 bases between.